This record covers a single T cell receptor (beta chain). This clonotype was picked up many times. There is no known antigen for this receptor. It has no much larger one-base neighbor in the sample; base qualities were not kept. The library came from RT-PCR. The reads were generated on an Illumina HiSeq 2500. TCRdb reprocessed the public reads (quality trimming at Q25 with fastp, clone calling with MiXCR) and kept in-frame beta chains. Entries that share a CDR3 protein sequence are merged under the most common genes and DNA. This sample is represented by about 650,000 distinct CDR3 sequences; around 15% of them were singletons. The leading ten clones occupy 7.6% of the sample. The CDR3 has 15 amino acids, counting the end cysteine and phenylalanine. Only CDR3 DNA remains: 45 bases, in frame from the first base. V and J are truncated by 0 bases and 2 bases respectively, leaving an intervening sequence of 11 bases. Via the germline V gene, CDR1 is SGHRS and CDR2 YFSETQ.

The record originates from a study of response to subunit inactivated influenza vaccine (dated by TCRdb to 2016 to 2019). General notes on the study: To follow how T cells responded to a trivalent subunit inactivated influenza vaccine, the researchers relied on deep quantitative profiling of the T cell receptor repertoire.

Results the study describes overall, beyond this receptor: According to the authors, only a limited number of new T cells may be recruited by each seasonal influenza vaccination.

The source was PBMCs from blood, collected approximately 15 days before vaccination. The chain is assembled from TRBV5-1 and TRBJ2-5; the D gene is perhaps TRBD1, on 5 matching bases. The receptor's source is a man in his fifties who received an inactivated influenza vaccine. Donor details come from another sample of the same person, matched by shared clones. The DNA is TGCGCCAGCAGCTTGGGACAGATAACTCAAGAGACCCAGTACTTC. Translated, this gives CASSLGQITQETQYF.